These T cell receptor beta chains were read from a single sample in a study of cytomegalovirus exposure and HLA in healthy donors. Clones were sequenced by immunoSEQ multiplex PCR, and TCRdb holds only the in-frame ones, with some missing. Seen here are under 200,000 clones, roughly 80% observed once, and the top ten hold roughly 8%. Sequencing used PBMCs. These receptors were taken from a male donor in good health and CMV-seropositive. Each CDR3 is given with its conserved first and last residue. Fields, in order: V gene, D gene, CDR3 protein. A D gene is named only where the DNA matches it firmly.

TRBV4-3 | TRBD2 | CASSQDISGTYNEQFF
TRBV28 | TRBD1 | CASILDRFSYNEQFF
TRBV19 | - | CASSISPRAGTEAFF
TRBV10-3 | TRBD2 | CAISESPLAGEETQYF
TRBV15 | - | CATSRDRGFPEAFF
TRBV7-7 | TRBD1 | CASSLGDSYEQYF
TRBV30 | TRBD2 | CAWSVHGWLAVSYEQYF
TRBV18 | TRBD2 | CASSPLRLAGAGGETQYF
TRBV9 | - | CASSPGLSTSSYNEQFF
TRBV6-4 | TRBD2 | CASSDSAGGPGDTQYF
TRBV11-2 | - | CASSLLFSNTGELFF
TRBV30 | - | CAWSTQGPYEQYF
TRBV6-5 | TRBD1 | CASSYPDRVGSEAFF
TRBV14 | TRBD1 | CASSQVQGARGYTF
TRBV11-2 | TRBD2 | CASSFAGTNSYEQYF
TRBV6-6 | TRBD1 | CASSGQGRNEQYF
TRBV28 | TRBD1 | CASKDRGISPLHF
TRBV11-3 | - | CASSREPGTSPGELFF
TRBV30 | TRBD1 | CAWSFGQGRTDTQYF
TRBV2 | - | CASSVALRAEQYF
TRBV28 | - | CASSSPSGVNTEAFF
TRBV19 | - | CASSSDSYEQYF
TRBV19 | - | CASSRLLEGGNQPQHF
TRBV1 | - | CTSSQTSMTSGPSSYNEQFF
TRBV18 | - | CASSPGEVYGYTF
TRBV10-2 | - | CASGQFSNQPQHF
TRBV4-1 | - | CASSLEPRGYTEAFF
TRBV30 | - | CAWRNLADTQYF
TRBV19 | TRBD1 | CASSITFWGTGNTGELFF
TRBV5-5 | TRBD1 | CASSQGQGDYYGYTF
TRBV18 | - | CASSTRVTEAFF
TRBV10-2 | TRBD1 | CATGTGPIDGYTF
TRBV28 | - | CASTINWAHHQPQHF
TRBV2 | TRBD1 | CASTPGQGGRYNEQFF
TRBV7-2 | - | CASSLEGSMNTEAFF
TRBV11-2 | - | CASSFGRGRHNEQFF
TRBV28 | TRBD1 | CASSDGGQGSYEQYF
TRBV6-1 | TRBD1 | CASIGTGSYNSPLHF
TRBV28 | - | CASSLPGRNTEAFF
TRBV6-5 | TRBD2 | CASSTLAGGRDTQYF
TRBV28 | - | CASSLVGLAKNIQYF
TRBV27 | - | CASSLAQAYEQYF
TRBV10-2 | - | CASSRAPRDTEAFF